The TCR beta chain under discussion was sequenced for a study of blood T cell repertoires in COVID-19. Study background: From the United States, Italy and Spain came samples of acute and convalescent COVID-19. In each case, the material was cDNA or gDNA derived from T cells, B-cell-depleted T cells, or PBMCs.

Sequencing was performed with immunoSEQ multiplex PCR; in TCRdb, only in-frame clones are kept and a portion is missing. The sample has 110,000 to 150,000 clones, roughly 90% seen once. V lost 4 bases, J lost 0 bases, and 12 bases lay in between. Germline values: CDR1 SGHDN, CDR2 FVKESK. The CDR3 totals 15 residues. This clone was observed once. Source material: peripheral blood. The chain couples TRBV14 to TRBJ1-2; D is uncertain. This TCR came from a man aged 65-85 years with acute or convalescent COVID-19. CDR3 region: CASSRLTESNYGYTF. Here the CDR3 DNA reads TGTGCCAGCAGCCGACTGACGGAATCTAACTATGGCTACACCTTC.